What follows are 8 T cell receptor beta chains derived from one specimen sequenced in a study of beta chain features in type 1 diabetes. Study conclusions and caveats: Shortening that was moderate but significant affected the TCRB CDR3s of Type 1 diabetes patients in all four CD4+ subsets.

Reverse transcription of all isolated RNA meant that expressed TCRB transcripts were sequenced. The data were produced by immunoSEQ multiplex PCR, yet TCRdb's version contains in-frame clones alone and is incomplete. Here the sample spans some 660,000 clones, roughly 13% being singletons. Their antigen targets remain unknown. Sequenced input: naive CD4+ T cells from blood. These receptors originate from a man younger than 35 with type 1 diabetes.

The CDR3 reads CASSPGQGAGGYTF. Here the CDR3 DNA reads TGTGCCAGCAGTCCAGGACAGGGGGCGGGAGGCTACACCTTC. The chain joins TRBV28 to TRBJ1-2, with 11 bases fitting TRBD1. The length of the CDR3 is 14 residues. Germline lookup yields CDR1 MDHEN and CDR2 SYDVKM. The V and J ends lost 5 bases and 8 bases, in that order; junction bases with no gene match: 7.

J is TRBJ1-2 and V is TRBV7-2, with D perhaps TRBD1 (6 bases). The germline CDR1 and CDR2 sequences are SGHTA and FQGNSA. V gave up 2 bases and J gave up 10 bases, with 14 bases separating them. CDR3 size: 13 residues. The CDR3 reads CASSLPNRDHYTF. DNA for the CDR3: TGTGCCAGCAGCTTACCCAACAGGGACCACTACACCTTC.

This clone showed up just a few times. This chain links TRBV7-2 with TRBJ2-3; 9 nucleotides match TRBD2. V was pared by 2 bases and J by 2 bases, with 8 bases of the junction left unmatched. The germline V gene has CDR1 SGHTA and CDR2 FQGNSA. This CDR3 has 17 amino acids. The CDR3 coding sequence is TGTGCCAGCAGCTTATTTAGGACTAGCGCCCACACAGATACGCAGTATTTT. Protein product: CASSLFRTSAHTDTQYF.

This clone was observed a few times. The chain joins TRBV6-6 to TRBJ1-2; D ambiguous. Germline lookup yields CDR1 MNHNY and CDR2 SVGAGI (reference sequence). Trimming pared 10 bases from V and 4 bases from J, leaving 13 bases between. The CDR3 runs to 12 residues. Here the CDR3 reads CATQKTSYGYTF. In nucleotides, the CDR3 is TGTGCCACTCAGAAGACGAGCTATGGCTACACCTTC.

The rearrangement uses TRBV28 and TRBJ2-7; a weak D match, TRBD1 (6 bases). The CDR3 loop spans 13 amino acids. Germline V CDR1 and CDR2: MDHEN, SYDVKM. Trimming took 6 bases from V and 4 from J, leaving 13 bases between them. The CDR3: CASSTDSPYEQYF. CDR3 coding DNA: TGTGCCAGCAGCACGGACAGCCCGTACGAGCAGTACTTC.

This clone was detected a few times. The chain has TRBV29-1 and TRBJ1-6, with D possibly TRBD1 on 5 matching bases. This CDR3 contains 12 residues. In germline, CDR1 is SQVTM, CDR2 ANQGSEA. The chain's CDR3 is CIIRGKESPLHF. The CDR3 DNA reads TGCATCATTAGGGGTAAGGAATCACCCCTCCACTTT.

In its sample, this clone was seen a few times. The V gene is TRBV29-1, the J gene TRBJ1-2; D is uncertain. Germline V gene sequence: CDR1 SQVTM, CDR2 ANQGSEA. This CDR3 has 14 amino acids. Trimming shortened V by 0 bases and J by 5 bases, and 13 bases separated the two germline ends. The CDR3 spells CSVEEGLRPYGYTF. CDR3 bases: TGCAGCGTTGAAGAAGGCCTACGTCCTTATGGCTACACCTTC.

The J gene is TRBJ2-7, the V gene TRBV29-1; TRBD2 matches at 12 bases. Germline CDR1 SQVTM, CDR2 ANQGSEA. The CDR3 totals 17 residues. Losses at the gene ends were 4 bases for V and 7 bases for J; bases not matched to a gene: 17. The CDR3 is CSVVQLAGGSIGGEQYF. Here the CDR3 DNA reads TGCAGCGTTGTCCAGCTAGCGGGAGGGTCAATTGGGGGAGAGCAGTACTTC.